The 18 T cell receptor beta chains in this list originate from one sample, sequenced in a study of blood T cell repertoires in COVID-19. Only in-frame clones appear in the TCRdb table, and some are missing; sequencing was by immunoSEQ multiplex PCR. The table lists about 330,000 clones, 75% to 90% of them singletons. The sequencing input was PBMCs or T cells enriched from blood (not recorded which). Receptors were obtained from a man in his thirties or forties who had recovered from COVID-19.

The V and J genes are TRBV7-2 and TRBJ1-5; maybe TRBD1 (5 bases). Germline CDR1 is SGHTA and CDR2 is FQGNSA. This CDR3 region has 14 residues. V lost 3 bases, J lost 8 bases, and 14 bases lay in between. In nucleotides, the CDR3 is TGTGCCAGCAGCTTTCTCCGGGGGGGAAAGCCCCAGCATTTT. It codes for CASSFLRGGKPQHF.

V and J are TRBV27 and TRBJ2-3, with D unresolved. V gave up 4 bases and J gave up 11 bases, with 13 bases separating them. CDR3 length: 12 amino acids. CDR1 MNHEY and CDR2 SMNVEV come from the germline V gene (reference sequence). The CDR3 DNA follows: TGTGCCAGCAGTTCTTTTGCCCCCGGGCAGTATTTT. Residues: CASSSFAPGQYF.

This clone is a singleton in its sample. The chain has TRBV2 and TRBJ2-1, with 12 nucleotides matching TRBD1. With V trimmed by 4 bases and J by 7 bases, 8 bases remained unmatched. Per germline, CDR1 SNHLY and CDR2 FYNNEI. This CDR3 comprises 16 residues. Here the CDR3 reads CASSGDRGRPGNEQFF. DNA for the CDR3: TGTGCCAGCAGTGGGGACAGGGGGCGCCCGGGAAATGAGCAGTTCTTC.

V and J are TRBV6-5 and TRBJ1-4; D gene ambiguous. With 8 bases removed from V and 2 bases from J, the gap between germline ends came to 15 bases. The CDR3 length is 15 residues. Germline V gives CDR1 MNHEY, CDR2 SVGAGI. DNA for the CDR3: TGTGCCAGCGGGCGGGTGGGAGGCACTAATGAAAAACTGTTTTTT. Amino acids: CASGRVGGTNEKLFF.

As regards this clone: Other DNA sequences of this sample code for an identical CDR3. The genes are TRBV20-1 and TRBJ2-1; TRBD2 is a possible D gene (7 bases). Germline V lookup: CDR1 DFQATT, CDR2 SNEGSKA (reference sequence). This CDR3 spans 14 amino acids. V shed 3 bases and J shed 3 bases, with 12 bases lying between them. The CDR3 DNA reads TGCAGTGCTAGTAGGGGGGGAAGCTACAATGAGCAGTTCTTC. It is translated as CSASRGGSYNEQFF.

This chain links TRBV12-3 or TRBV12-4 with TRBJ1-5; weak D call: TRBD1 (5 bases). The V end lost 6 bases, the J end lost 4 bases, and 10 bases lay between the germline ends. The CDR3 is 13 residues long. CDR3 in DNA: TGTGCCAGCAGCTCGACAGATAATCAGCCCCAGCATTTT. It translates to CASSSTDNQPQHF.

J is TRBJ1-1 and V is TRBV7-3; 9 bases align to TRBD1. Germline V gene data show CDR1 as SGHTA and CDR2 as FQGTGA. Germline trimming cut 5 bases from V and 3 bases from J; bases unmatched to any gene: 22. CDR3 length: 20 amino acids. CDR3 sequence: CASSPLKGDRASFAYTEAFF. CDR3 nucleotides: TGTGCCAGCAGCCCACTAAAGGGGGACAGGGCCTCGTTCGCGTACACTGAAGCTTTCTTT.

The chain has TRBV7-6 and TRBJ2-3; 11 bases agree with TRBD2. CDR3 length equals 16 residues. J gave up 5 bases and V 2 bases, and 6 bases lay outside the gene matches. Germline values: CDR1 SGHVS, CDR2 FNYEAQ. The CDR3 sequence: CASSLRSGGGQDTQYF. Here the CDR3 DNA reads TGTGCCAGCAGCTTACGTAGCGGGGGGGGTCAAGATACGCAGTATTTT.

There are a few counts of this clone. V usage is TRBV28 and J usage is TRBJ1-1; 7 bases map to TRBD1. Germline CDR1 MDHEN, CDR2 SYDVKM. Trimming took 5 bases from V and 5 from J; bases not matched to a gene: 8. This CDR3 region has 14 residues. The CDR3 region has the DNA TGTGCCAGCAGTGTGAACAGGGGAGAGACTGAAGCTTTCTTT. It is translated as CASSVNRGETEAFF.

This chain uses TRBV19 with TRBJ2-5; weak D call: TRBD2 (6 bases). This CDR3 comprises 14 residues. Germline CDR1 is LNHDA and CDR2 is SQIVND (reference sequence). V was cut by 3 bases and J by 2 bases, with 10 bases left in between. For the CDR3, the DNA is TGTGCCAGTAGTATTGGGCGGGGACAAGAGACCCAGTACTTC. It encodes CASSIGRGQETQYF.

The genes are TRBV27 and TRBJ1-3; D remains ambiguous. Trimming left V 5 bases short and J 3 bases short, with 17 bases between. The CDR3 extends over 16 amino acids. Germline-derived CDR1 and CDR2 are MNHEY and SMNVEV (reference sequence). Here the CDR3 DNA reads TGTGCCAGCAGTGGCCGCGGAGGGAGGGATGGAAACACCATATATTTT. Translated, it gives CASSGRGGRDGNTIYF.

This clone was found once. The rearrangement links TRBV5-1 to TRBJ2-6; no clear D gene. The CDR3 spans 15 residues. Germline-derived CDR1 and CDR2 are SGHRS and YFSETQ. The V and J ends lost 0 bases and 6 bases respectively, with 10 bases between them. CDR3 coding DNA: TGCGCCAGCAGCTTGGACGGGTCCGTGGCCAACGTCCTGACTTTC. This translates into CASSLDGSVANVLTF. The full variable domain, with the rest looked up from reference TRBV5-1 and TRBJ2-6, is KAGVTQTPRYLIKTRGQQVTLSCSPISGHRSVSWYQQTPGQGLQFLFEYFSETQRNKGNFPGRFSGRQFSNSRSEMNVSTLELGDSALYLCASSLDGSVANVLTFGAGSRLTVL.

V usage is TRBV27 and J usage is TRBJ1-5; 8 bases line up with TRBD1. CDR1 MNHEY and CDR2 SMNVEV come from the germline V gene (reference sequence). This CDR3 region has 14 residues. Trimming took 3 bases from V and 13 from J; bases not matched to a gene: 11. The CDR3 nucleotides are TGTGCCAGCAGTTTCCAGGGGGCAGGGGGAAAACAGCATTTT. Translation: CASSFQGAGGKQHF.

The chain carries TRBV25-1 and TRBJ2-5; D gene uncertain. Trimming cost V 2 bases and J 5 bases, with 15 bases left between them. The CDR3 sequence is 15 residues long. Germline V gives CDR1 MGHDK, CDR2 SYGVNS. The CDR3 DNA sequence: TGTGCCAGCAGTGAAGAGACGGCTAGGTGGGAGACCCAGTACTTC. Its translation is CASSEETARWETQYF.

The chain joins TRBV20-1 to TRBJ2-2, with D perhaps TRBD2 (5 bases). V lost 3 bases, J lost 1 base, and 9 bases lay in between. CDR3 length: 14 residues. Per germline, CDR1 DFQATT and CDR2 SNEGSKA (reference sequence). CDR3 region: CSASEGLNTGELFF. In DNA form, the CDR3 reads TGCAGTGCTAGTGAGGGCTTGAACACCGGGGAGCTGTTTTTT.

This clone was recorded only once. V and J are TRBV4-1 and TRBJ2-1, with TRBD1 matching over 9 bases. This CDR3 contains 15 residues. V dropped 4 bases and J dropped 6; count of bases not matched to a gene: 7. CDR1 MGHRA and CDR2 YSYEKL come from the germline V gene. The CDR3 spells CASSLRDRVANEQFF. CDR3 nucleotide sequence: TGCGCCAGCAGCCTCCGGGACAGGGTGGCCAATGAGCAGTTCTTC.

The V and J genes are TRBV6-5 and TRBJ2-7; maybe TRBD2 (7 bases). Germline V gives CDR1 MNHEY, CDR2 SVGAGI. The CDR3 consists of 13 residues. V lost 2 bases and J 7 bases, leaving 12 bases between the germline ends. The CDR3: CASSYHRGGEQYF. In DNA form, the CDR3 reads TGTGCCAGCAGTTACCATAGGGGGGGGGAGCAGTACTTC.

The V gene is TRBV28, the J gene TRBJ1-4, with D possibly being TRBD1 (6 bases). Germline loops: CDR1 MDHEN, CDR2 SYDVKM. V lost 5 bases, J lost 3 bases, and 10 bases lay in between. This CDR3 spans 14 amino acids. CDR3 sequence (DNA): TGTGCCAGCAGTGCTGGACAGTCTAATGAAAAACTGTTTTTT. It specifies CASSAGQSNEKLFF.